This T cell receptor beta chain was obtained from a study of early T cells in non-severe SARS-CoV-2 infection. V lost 4 bases, J lost 2 bases, and 0 bases stayed unmatched. CDR1 and CDR2 (germline): SGDLS, YYNGEE. The CDR3 sequence is 15 residues long. TCRdb reprocessed the 5' RACE reads via MiXCR and lists one record per CDR3 protein. Found here are 120,000 or so distinct CDR3 sequences, roughly 13% of them singletons; the top ten hold 3% to 4.5%. The sample holds a few counts of this clonotype. The TCR sequence derives from an adult who was a healthcare worker with PCR-confirmed SARS-CoV-2 infection or an uninfected control (not recorded which). The material was whole blood, obtained at baseline. The chain recombines TRBV9 with TRBJ2-1; 13 nucleotides agree with TRBD2. CDR3 residues: CASSTSGGAYNEQFF. The CDR3 DNA is TGTGCCAGCAGCACTAGCGGGGGGGCCTACAATGAGCAGTTCTTC.